The 28 T cell receptor beta chains below all came from one sample that was sequenced in a study of HIV-infected children after antiretroviral therapy interruption. Documented treatment: PENTA 11 planned treatment interruption arm or continuous ART arm. A 3' RACE protocol on RNA, with unique molecular identifiers, produced the TCR library. TCRdb re-analysed the 3' RACE reads in MiXCR, keeping a single row per CDR3 protein. The repertoire holds fewer than 50,000 distinct CDR3 sequences, with around 4.7% as singletons. Sequenced material: CD45RA+ CD4+ T cells from PBMCs, pooled from several time points, taken from a donor given antiretroviral therapy, either interrupted or continuous. Subset here: naive CD4+ CD45RA+ CD45RO- T cells. The receptors derive from a pool of human donors with HIV.

The count of this clonotype is one. The chain carries TRBV12-3 or TRBV12-4 and TRBJ1-2, with 9 bases aligning to TRBD1. This CDR3 has 13 amino acids. Unmatched junction bases numbered 11, after V lost 10 bases and J lost 8 bases. CDR3 region: CANKFGQGQGYTF. In DNA form, the CDR3 reads TGTGCCAACAAATTCGGACAGGGGCAAGGCTACACCTTC.

This clonotype was seen many times. V and J are TRBV25-1 and TRBJ2-5; D is undetermined. The germline CDR1 and CDR2 sequences are MGHDK and SYGVNS. Deletions cut 5 bases from V and 4 bases from J, with 5 bases between. The length of the CDR3 is 11 residues. CDR3 DNA: TGTGCCAGCAGTCTCATAGAGACCCAGTACTTC. Translated: CASSLIETQYF.

In its sample, this clonotype was seen many times. The chain carries TRBV28 and TRBJ2-2; weak D call: TRBD1 (7 bases). This CDR3 spans 14 amino acids. Germline V gives CDR1 MDHEN, CDR2 SYDVKM. V gave up 8 bases and J gave up 5 bases, with 15 bases separating them. In DNA, the CDR3 is TGTGCCAGCTTAGACAGGGCGGGAACCGGGGAGCTGTTTTTT. It specifies CASLDRAGTGELFF.

This clonotype was seen many times. The chain combines TRBV4-1 with TRBJ1-5; 7 positions match TRBD1. CDR3 length: 17 amino acids. Losses at the gene ends were 1 base for V and 5 bases for J; bases not matched to a gene: 11. The germline CDR1 and CDR2 sequences are MGHRA and YSYEKL. CDR3 coding DNA: TGCGCCAGCAGCCAAGTCCGGGACAGCCATCCCTATCAGCCCCAGCATTTT. The encoded protein is CASSQVRDSHPYQPQHF.

This clonotype was counted ten times or more. The rearrangement uses TRBV12-3 or TRBV12-4 and TRBJ1-2; no firm D call. The length of the CDR3 is 13 residues. V was pared by 3 bases and J by 9 bases, with 14 bases between. The CDR3 reads CASSFNGEWSYTF. DNA for the CDR3: TGTGCCAGCAGTTTCAACGGGGAATGGAGCTACACCTTC.

Many counts were recorded for this clonotype. This rearrangement joins TRBV7-2 to TRBJ2-3; D may be TRBD1 (6 bases). This CDR3 region has 11 residues. Germline CDR1 and CDR2: SGHTA and FQGNSA. V lost 5 bases and J 8 bases, leaving 8 bases between the germline ends. CDR3 nucleotides: TGTGCCAGCAGCCTAGGGGGTACGCAGTATTTT. Amino acids: CASSLGGTQYF.

This clonotype was detected a few times. The V call is TRBV3-1, the J call TRBJ1-1; a weak D match, TRBD1 (5 bases). The CDR3 is made up of 13 amino acids. V was cut by 4 bases and J by 8 bases, with 14 bases left in between. In germline, CDR1 is LGHDT, CDR2 YNNKEL (reference sequence). The CDR3 nucleotides are TGTGCCAGCAGCCCCACTTTAAAGGGGGAAGCTTTCTTT. Translating gives CASSPTLKGEAFF.

The sample holds many counts of this clonotype. The chain carries TRBV12-3 or TRBV12-4 and TRBJ2-7; D remains unclear. The CDR3 is 12 residues long. V lost 6 bases and J 6 bases, leaving 12 bases between the germline ends. Here the CDR3 DNA reads TGTGCCAGCAGAAGAAAACGAGGCGAGCAGTACTTC. This gives the protein CASRRKRGEQYF.

The table lists this clonotype with many counts. This rearrangement joins TRBV12-3 or TRBV12-4 to TRBJ2-7; perhaps D is TRBD1 or TRBD2 (7 bases each). Trimming shortened V by 6 bases and J by 2 bases, and 14 bases separated the two germline ends. There are 14 residues in the CDR3. The CDR3 here is CASSRGDRPYEQYF. In DNA form, the CDR3 reads TGTGCCAGCAGCCGGGGGGACAGACCCTACGAGCAGTACTTC.

This clonotype was observed many times. The V call is TRBV2, the J call TRBJ2-2; D gene unclear. The CDR3 extends over 15 amino acids. With 3 bases removed from V and 4 bases from J, the gap between germline ends came to 12 bases. Germline V gene sequence: CDR1 SNHLY, CDR2 FYNNEI. For the CDR3, the DNA is TGTGCCAGCAGTGACTCCAGCCTGTCCACCGGGGAGCTGTTTTTT. Its translation: CASSDSSLSTGELFF.

V gene TRBV20-1 combines with J gene TRBJ2-7; 9 nucleotides match TRBD1. Germline trimming cut 0 bases from V and 7 bases from J; bases unmatched to any gene: 4. From germline, CDR1 is DFQATT and CDR2 SNEGSKA (reference sequence). The length of the CDR3 is 13 residues. CDR3 sequence reads: CSARDRTGVEQYF. The CDR3 DNA sequence: TGCAGTGCTAGAGATAGGACAGGGGTGGAGCAGTACTTC.

The gene calls are TRBV9 and TRBJ1-2; D is uncertain. The ends were cut back, 0 bases at V and 2 bases at J, with 8 bases in the middle. The CDR3 is made up of 14 amino acids. The germline V gene has CDR1 SGDLS and CDR2 YYNGEE. CDR3 amino acids: CASSVGTANYGYTF. Written as DNA, the CDR3 is TGTGCCAGCAGCGTAGGTACAGCCAACTATGGCTACACCTTC. Supplemented by reference TRBV9 and TRBJ1-2, the full variable domain reads DSGVTQTPKHLITATGQRVTLRCSPRSGDLSVYWYQQSLDQGLQFLIQYYNGEERAKGNILERFSAQQFPDLHSELNLSSLELGDSALYFCASSVGTANYGYTFGSGTRLTVV.

This clonotype showed up just a few times. The chain has TRBV19 and TRBJ2-3, with 7 positions matching TRBD2. V lost 4 bases to trimming and J lost 6 bases; unmatched junction nucleotides: 7. Germline-derived CDR1 and CDR2 are LNHDA and SQIVND (reference sequence). The CDR3 extends over 14 amino acids. The CDR3 region has the DNA TGTGCCAGTAGTAGAGGGGTGCGGGGGGATACGCAGTATTTT. This codes for CASSRGVRGDTQYF.

This clonotype was counted at least ten times. V usage is TRBV6-1 and J usage is TRBJ2-4, with D perhaps assigned TRBD1 or TRBD2 (5 bases each). The CDR3 length is 14 residues. The V end was cut by 3 bases, the J end by 3 bases, with 9 bases between. Germline loops: CDR1 MNHNS, CDR2 SASEGT. The CDR3 is CASSDRDGKNIQYF. CDR3 nucleotide sequence: TGTGCCAGCAGTGATCGGGACGGCAAAAACATTCAGTACTTC.

This clonotype is labeled as medium-sized. The V call is TRBV20-1, the J call TRBJ2-7, with D unclear. Trimming removed 3 bases from V and 6 bases from J, with 9 bases in between. This CDR3 contains 11 residues. Germline V lookup: CDR1 DFQATT, CDR2 SNEGSKA (reference sequence). CDR3 in DNA: TGCAGTGCTAGCCCCGGTAGCGAGCAGTACTTC. This codes for CSASPGSEQYF.

This clonotype was observed at least ten times. The chain employs TRBV25-1 and TRBJ2-1, with 10 nucleotides matching TRBD1. This CDR3 region has 18 residues. With 3 bases clipped from V and 0 bases from J, the junction kept 8 bases outside the gene matches. Germline assignment: CDR1 MGHDK and CDR2 SYGVNS. The CDR3 reads CASSETGGLTSSYNEQFF. CDR3 in DNA: TGTGCCAGCAGTGAGACAGGGGGCCTTACCAGCTCCTACAATGAGCAGTTCTTC.

This clonotype was detected many times. V gene TRBV28 combines with J gene TRBJ2-7; no definite D call. Germline CDR1 and CDR2: MDHEN and SYDVKM. Trimming left V 7 bases short and J 0 bases short, with 16 bases between. The CDR3 totals 15 residues. CDR3 loop: CASTPSWTDSYEQYF. In DNA form, the CDR3 reads TGTGCCAGCACCCCTTCGTGGACGGACTCCTACGAGCAGTACTTC.

This rearrangement joins TRBV6-5 to TRBJ2-7; no clear D gene. Per germline, CDR1 MNHEY and CDR2 SVGAGI. V lost 1 base and J 3 bases, leaving 13 bases between the germline ends. The CDR3 sequence is 15 residues long. The CDR3 DNA reads TGTGCCAGCAGTTACTACCGGGCTCCCTTCTACGAGCAGTACTTC. It is translated as CASSYYRAPFYEQYF.

This clonotype occurred many times. This chain links TRBV3-1 with TRBJ1-1; D may be TRBD1 (5 bases). V was trimmed by 0 bases and J by 6 bases, leaving 8 bases between them. From germline, CDR1 is LGHDT and CDR2 YNNKEL (reference sequence). CDR3 length: 13 residues. Written as DNA, the CDR3 is TGTGCCAGCAGCCAAGACAGGGCCTCTGAAGCTTTCTTT. It translates to CASSQDRASEAFF. The entire variable domain, with the rest obtained from reference TRBV3-1 and TRBJ1-1, is as follows: DTAVSQTPKYLVTQMGNDKSIKCEQNLGHDTMYWYKQDSKKFLKIMFSYNNKELIINETVPNRFSPKSPDKAHLNLHINSLELGDSAVYFCASSQDRASEAFFGQGTRLTVV.

This clonotype was detected only a few times. This chain links TRBV5-4 with TRBJ2-5; D perhaps matches TRBD1 (7 bases). This CDR3 spans 14 amino acids. From germline, CDR1 is SGHNT and CDR2 YYREEE (reference sequence). V was trimmed by 2 bases and J by 3 bases, leaving 11 bases between them. The CDR3 protein is CASSFGGTEETQYF. For the CDR3, the DNA is TGTGCCAGCAGCTTCGGCGGGACAGAAGAGACCCAGTACTTC. The variable domain in full, completed from reference TRBV5-4 and TRBJ2-5, reads ETGVTQSPTHLIKTRGQQVTLRCSSQSGHNTVSWYQQALGQGPQFIFQYYREEENGRGNFPPRFSGLQFPNYSSELNVNALELDDSALYLCASSFGGTEETQYFGPGTRLLVL.

This clonotype was recorded at least ten times. The rearrangement uses TRBV30 and TRBJ1-1; 7 bases are a match to TRBD1. The CDR3 has 16 residues. The germline gives CDR1 GTSNPN, CDR2 SVGIG (reference sequence). The trim removed 3 bases at V and 5 bases at J, leaving 15 bases unmatched. The CDR3 is CAWRGRRLTGQTEAFF. For the CDR3, the DNA is TGTGCCTGGAGAGGGCGCCGGCTGACAGGGCAAACTGAAGCTTTCTTT.

This clonotype showed up just a few times. This clone may be a read error of a much larger clone one base away. The chain recombines TRBV28 with TRBJ2-7; 7 nucleotides line up with TRBD2. CDR1 and CDR2 from the germline V gene are MDHEN and SYDVKM. The CDR3 is 14 residues long. CDR3 DNA sequence: TGTGTACTAGGACAAAGCGGGGCCTCCTACGAGCAGTACTTC. It specifies CVLGQSGASYEQYF.

This clonotype was observed at least ten times. The rearrangement links TRBV18 to TRBJ2-7; 9 positions agree with TRBD2. The CDR3 runs to 15 residues. Germline V lookup: CDR1 KGHSH, CDR2 LQKENI. Trimming removed 3 bases from V and 3 bases from J; junction bases left unmatched: 6. The CDR3 protein is CASSPARGGLYEQYF. CDR3 coding DNA: TGTGCCAGCTCACCCGCGCGGGGGGGCCTCTACGAGCAGTACTTC.

The table lists this clonotype with many counts. The chain is built from TRBV7-2 and TRBJ2-1, with 8 bases aligning to TRBD2. CDR1 and CDR2 (germline): SGHTA, FQGNSA. CDR3 length equals 15 residues. V dropped 0 bases and J dropped 8; count of bases not matched to a gene: 6. This chain's CDR3 is CASSLALAVSDEQFF. DNA of the CDR3: TGTGCCAGCAGCTTAGCACTAGCGGTTTCGGATGAGCAGTTCTTC.

This clonotype has a count of ten or more. The chain has TRBV18 and TRBJ1-2; D not certain. The germline CDR1 and CDR2 sequences are KGHSH and LQKENI. Trimming shortened V by 2 bases and J by 5 bases, and 6 bases separated the two germline ends. This CDR3 contains 12 residues. For the CDR3, the DNA is TGTGCCAGCTCACCAGACGGGTATGGCTACACCTTC. This gives the protein CASSPDGYGYTF.

This clonotype has ten or more counts. CDR3 bases: TGTGCCAGCAGTTTTAACGCCGGGGAGCTGTTTTTT. This codes for CASSFNAGELFF. V and J are TRBV12-3 or TRBV12-4 and TRBJ2-2; D not resolved. This CDR3 comprises 12 residues. V was trimmed by 3 bases and J by 6 bases, leaving 5 bases between them.

V usage is TRBV28 and J usage is TRBJ2-1; D gene unclear. Germline V lookup: CDR1 MDHEN, CDR2 SYDVKM. This CDR3 comprises 10 residues. With 5 bases removed from V and 13 bases from J, the gap between germline ends came to 9 bases. The CDR3 region is CASSGVEQFF. The CDR3 DNA follows: TGTGCCAGCAGTGGCGTGGAACAGTTCTTC.

The sample holds many counts of this clonotype. J is TRBJ1-2 and V is TRBV23-1; D ambiguous. TRBV23-1 is filed as an ORF, its function uncertain. Trimming pared 0 bases from V and 3 bases from J, leaving 11 bases between. There are 15 residues in the CDR3. The CDR3 reads CASSQSRDKDYGYTF. Here the CDR3 DNA reads TGCGCCAGCAGTCAATCGAGGGATAAGGACTATGGCTACACCTTC.